Described below is a single T cell receptor beta chain sequence and its context. Its cognate antigen is unknown. The data belong to a study of graft-versus-host responses after intestinal transplantation. Study-wide background: Recipients had transplants, and these were multivisceral, liver-intestinal, or isolated intestinal. All of the recipients had induction that used anti-thymocyte globulin, then tacrolimus and steroids for around 3 years.

Broader study findings: Some patients had graft-donor T cell macrochimerism, and their allografts showed high graft-versus-host to host-versus-graft clonal ratios. GvH clones appeared in recipient marrow, some first in ileum or blood.

Sequencing was performed with immunoSEQ multiplex PCR; in TCRdb, only in-frame clones are kept and a portion is missing. The sample holds 130,000 or so clones; just over 90% are singletons and the top ten take roughly 0.16%. The CDR3 is made up of 16 amino acids. Germline loops: CDR1 MGHRA, CDR2 YSYEKL. V lost 1 base and J lost 4; bases outside the gene matches: 6. Here the sequenced sample was unstimulated CD4+ T cells sorted from spleen or lymph node cells, taken before intestinal transplant. The gene calls are TRBV4-1 and TRBJ2-1; TRBD2 aligns across 8 bases. The receptor was isolated from a human donor who received an intestinal transplant. The CDR3 DNA is TGCGCCAGCAGCCAAGGGGGCGGGGGGCCATACAATGAGCAGTTCTTC. The encoded protein is CASSQGGGGPYNEQFF.